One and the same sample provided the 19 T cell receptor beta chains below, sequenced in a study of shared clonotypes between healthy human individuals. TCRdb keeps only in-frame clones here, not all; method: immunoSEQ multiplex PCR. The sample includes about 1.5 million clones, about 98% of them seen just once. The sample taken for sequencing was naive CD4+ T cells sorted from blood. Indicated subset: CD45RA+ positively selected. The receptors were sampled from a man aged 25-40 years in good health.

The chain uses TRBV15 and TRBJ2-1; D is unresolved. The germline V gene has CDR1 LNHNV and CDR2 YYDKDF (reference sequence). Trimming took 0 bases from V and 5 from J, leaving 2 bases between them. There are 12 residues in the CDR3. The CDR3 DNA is TGTGCCACCAGCAGAGATCACAATGAGCAGTTCTTC. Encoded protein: CATSRDHNEQFF.

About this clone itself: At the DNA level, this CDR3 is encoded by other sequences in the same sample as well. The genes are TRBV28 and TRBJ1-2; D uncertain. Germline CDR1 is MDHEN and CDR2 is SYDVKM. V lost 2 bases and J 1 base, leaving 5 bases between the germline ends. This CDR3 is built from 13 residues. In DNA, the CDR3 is TGTGCCAGCAGTTTACTGGGTAACTATGGCTACACCTTC. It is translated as CASSLLGNYGYTF.

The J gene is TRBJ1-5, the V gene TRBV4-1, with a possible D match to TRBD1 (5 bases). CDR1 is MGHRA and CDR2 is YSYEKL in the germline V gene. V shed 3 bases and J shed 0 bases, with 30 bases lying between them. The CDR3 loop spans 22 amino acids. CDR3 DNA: TGCGCCAGCAGCCAGAGAACAAGTGGGTGCTGGGTGCGGGGCCATAGCAATCAGCCCCAGCATTTT. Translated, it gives CASSQRTSGCWVRGHSNQPQHF.

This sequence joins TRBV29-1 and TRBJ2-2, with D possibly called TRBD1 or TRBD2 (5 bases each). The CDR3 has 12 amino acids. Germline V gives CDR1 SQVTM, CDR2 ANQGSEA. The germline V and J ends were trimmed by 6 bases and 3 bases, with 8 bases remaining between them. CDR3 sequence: CSVQGDTGELFF. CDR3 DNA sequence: TGCAGCGTCCAGGGAGACACCGGGGAGCTGTTTTTT.

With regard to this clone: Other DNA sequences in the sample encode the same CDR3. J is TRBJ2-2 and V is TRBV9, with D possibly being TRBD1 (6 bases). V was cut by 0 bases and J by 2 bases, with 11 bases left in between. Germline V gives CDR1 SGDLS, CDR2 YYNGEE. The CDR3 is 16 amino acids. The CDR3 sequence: CASSVVGTTNTGELFF. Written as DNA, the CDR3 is TGTGCCAGCAGCGTAGTCGGGACAACCAACACCGGGGAGCTGTTTTTT.

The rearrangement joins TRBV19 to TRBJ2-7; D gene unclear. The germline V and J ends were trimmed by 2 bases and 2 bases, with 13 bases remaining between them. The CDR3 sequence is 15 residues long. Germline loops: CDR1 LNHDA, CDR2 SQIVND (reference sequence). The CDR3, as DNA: TGTGCCAGTAGTATACGCGCGCCTTCGCCCTACGAGCAGTACTTC. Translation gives CASSIRAPSPYEQYF.

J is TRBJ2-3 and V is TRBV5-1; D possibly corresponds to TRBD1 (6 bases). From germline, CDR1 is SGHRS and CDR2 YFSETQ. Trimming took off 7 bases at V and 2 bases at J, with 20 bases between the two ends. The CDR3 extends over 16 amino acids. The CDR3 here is CASSAQTGIFTDTQYF. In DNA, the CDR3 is TGCGCCAGCTCAGCACAGACAGGAATTTTCACAGATACGCAGTATTTT.

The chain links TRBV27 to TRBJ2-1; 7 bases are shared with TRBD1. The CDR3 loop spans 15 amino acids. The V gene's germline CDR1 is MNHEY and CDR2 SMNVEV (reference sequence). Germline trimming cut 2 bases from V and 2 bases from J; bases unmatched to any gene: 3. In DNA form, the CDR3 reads TGTGCCAGCAGTTTAAGGGACAGACCCTACAATGAGCAGTTCTTC. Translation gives CASSLRDRPYNEQFF.

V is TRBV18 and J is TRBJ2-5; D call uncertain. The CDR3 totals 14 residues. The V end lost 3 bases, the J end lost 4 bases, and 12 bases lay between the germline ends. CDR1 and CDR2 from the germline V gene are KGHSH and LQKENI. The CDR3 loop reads CASSPTTKGETQYF. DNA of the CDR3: TGTGCCAGCTCACCGACAACGAAGGGAGAGACCCAGTACTTC.

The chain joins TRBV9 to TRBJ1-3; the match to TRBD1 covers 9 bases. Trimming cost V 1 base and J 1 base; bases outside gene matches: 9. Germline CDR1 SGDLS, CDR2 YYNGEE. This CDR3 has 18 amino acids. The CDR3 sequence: CASSVNVQGQGSGNTIYF. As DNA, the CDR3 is TGTGCCAGCAGCGTAAATGTCCAGGGACAGGGATCTGGAAACACCATATATTTT.

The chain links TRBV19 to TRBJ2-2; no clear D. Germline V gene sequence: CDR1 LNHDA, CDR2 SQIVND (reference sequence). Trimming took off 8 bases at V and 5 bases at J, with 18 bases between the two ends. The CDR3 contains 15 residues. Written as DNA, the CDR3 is TGTGCCAGTTGGAAGACGCCGAGATTAACCGGGGAGCTGTTTTTT. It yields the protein CASWKTPRLTGELFF.

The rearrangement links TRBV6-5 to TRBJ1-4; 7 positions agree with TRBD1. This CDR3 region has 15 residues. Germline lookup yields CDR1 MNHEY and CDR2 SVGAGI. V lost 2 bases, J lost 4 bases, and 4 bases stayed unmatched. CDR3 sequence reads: CASSYEGQRNEKLFF. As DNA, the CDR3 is TGTGCCAGCAGTTACGAGGGACAGCGTAATGAAAAACTGTTTTTT.

CDR3 sequence: CASSLNRREMAGELFF. The DNA for the CDR3 is TGTGCCAGCAGCTTAAATCGGCGGGAGATGGCCGGGGAGCTGTTTTTT. The genes are TRBV7-3 and TRBJ2-2, with 7 nucleotides matching TRBD2. The length of the CDR3 is 16 residues. Germline-derived CDR1 and CDR2 are SGHTA and FQGTGA. V lost 1 base to trimming and J lost 6 bases; unmatched junction nucleotides: 8.

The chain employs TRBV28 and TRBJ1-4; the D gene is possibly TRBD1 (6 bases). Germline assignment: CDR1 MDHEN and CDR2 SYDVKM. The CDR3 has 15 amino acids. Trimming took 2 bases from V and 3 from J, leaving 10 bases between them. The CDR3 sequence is CASSLGRTANEKLFF. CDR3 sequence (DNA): TGTGCCAGCAGTTTAGGGAGGACAGCTAATGAAAAACTGTTTTTT.

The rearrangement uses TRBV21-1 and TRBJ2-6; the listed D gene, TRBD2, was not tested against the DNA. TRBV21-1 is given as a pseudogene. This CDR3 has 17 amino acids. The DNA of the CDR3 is TGTGCCAGCAGCAAAGCTGCGGGAGGGGCTGGGGCCAACGTCCTGACTTTC. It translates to CASSKAAGGAGANVLTF.

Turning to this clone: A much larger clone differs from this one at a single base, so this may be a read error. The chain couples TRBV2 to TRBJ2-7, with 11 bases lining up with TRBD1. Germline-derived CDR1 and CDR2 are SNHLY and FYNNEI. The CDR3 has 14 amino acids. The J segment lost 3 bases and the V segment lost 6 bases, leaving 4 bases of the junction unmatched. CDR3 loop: CASRTGTGGYEQYF. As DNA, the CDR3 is TGTGCCAGCAGGACCGGGACAGGGGGCTACGAGCAGTACTTC.

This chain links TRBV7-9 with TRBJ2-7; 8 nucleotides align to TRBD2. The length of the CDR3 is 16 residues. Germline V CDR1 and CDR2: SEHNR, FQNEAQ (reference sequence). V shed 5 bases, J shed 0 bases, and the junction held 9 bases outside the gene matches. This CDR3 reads CASSPRGGLTSYEQYF. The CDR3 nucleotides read TGTGCCAGCAGCCCCCGGGGGGGGTTAACCTCCTACGAGCAGTACTTC.

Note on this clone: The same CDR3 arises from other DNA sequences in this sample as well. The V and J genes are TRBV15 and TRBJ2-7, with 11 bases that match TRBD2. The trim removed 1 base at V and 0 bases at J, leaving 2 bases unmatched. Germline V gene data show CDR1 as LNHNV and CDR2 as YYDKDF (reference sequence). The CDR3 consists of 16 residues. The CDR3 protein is CATSRGLAGNSYEQYF. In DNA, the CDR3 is TGTGCCACCAGCAGAGGACTAGCGGGAAACTCCTACGAGCAGTACTTC.

The CDR3 DNA is TGTGCCAGCTCACCCGGGACAGCAAACTCTGGGGCCAACGTCCTGACTTTC. Its protein product is CASSPGTANSGANVLTF. This rearrangement joins TRBV18 to TRBJ2-6; the match to TRBD1 covers 7 bases. The CDR3 covers 17 residues. The germline V gene has CDR1 KGHSH and CDR2 LQKENI. V trimming: 3 bases; J trimming: 0 bases; junction bases outside the gene matches: 5.